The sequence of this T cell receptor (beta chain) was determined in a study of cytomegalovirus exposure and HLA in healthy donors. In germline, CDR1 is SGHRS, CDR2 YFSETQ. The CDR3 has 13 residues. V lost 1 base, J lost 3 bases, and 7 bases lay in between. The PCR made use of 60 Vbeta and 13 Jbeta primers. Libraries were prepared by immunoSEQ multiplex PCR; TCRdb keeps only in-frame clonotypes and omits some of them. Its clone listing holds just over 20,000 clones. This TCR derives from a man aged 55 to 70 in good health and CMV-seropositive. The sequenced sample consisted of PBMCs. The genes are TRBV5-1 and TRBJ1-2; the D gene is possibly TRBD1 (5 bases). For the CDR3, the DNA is TGCGCCAGCAGCTTGTGGGGGGACTATGGCTACACCTTC. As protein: CASSLWGDYGYTF.